Each of the 20 T cell receptor beta chains below was sequenced from the same sample in a study of blood T cell repertoires in COVID-19. The method was immunoSEQ multiplex PCR; TCRdb's version includes in-frame clones alone and lacks a portion of them. The sample shows about 410,000 clones, 86% of them seen only once. The sequenced sample was peripheral blood. All receptors derive from a woman aged 25 to 45 with active or convalescent COVID-19.

The chain has TRBV6-5 and TRBJ1-1; tentative D call: TRBD1 (6 bases). The V and J ends lost 4 bases and 1 base respectively, with 13 bases between them. The germline CDR1 and CDR2 sequences are MNHEY and SVGAGI. The CDR3 contains 15 residues. The CDR3 sequence is CASSSRGQPNTEAFF. The CDR3 region has the DNA TGTGCCAGCAGTTCCCGAGGACAGCCGAACACTGAAGCTTTCTTT.

The chain employs TRBV19 and TRBJ2-2; 11 bases align to TRBD2. CDR3 length equals 18 residues. In germline, CDR1 is LNHDA, CDR2 SQIVND (reference sequence). Germline trimming cut 3 bases from V and 0 bases from J; bases unmatched to any gene: 6. The DNA of the CDR3 is TGTGCCAGTAGTATCCCCCTGGGACTAGCGGCGAACACCGGGGAGCTGTTTTTT. Translating gives CASSIPLGLAANTGELFF.

This clone was seen just once. The chain links TRBV19 to TRBJ1-1; no firm D call. Trimming stripped 3 bases from V and 1 base from J, with 9 bases between. This CDR3 is 14 amino acids long. Germline V gene lookup returns CDR1 LNHDA and CDR2 SQIVND (reference sequence). The CDR3 DNA reads as TGTGCCAGTAGTATTGGCCGCAAGAACACTGAAGCTTTCTTT. Protein sequence: CASSIGRKNTEAFF.

CDR3 nucleotides: TGTGCCAGCCGGGACAGGCCTCTCTCCTACGAGCAGTACTTC. This gives the protein CASRDRPLSYEQYF. The rearrangement joins TRBV2 to TRBJ2-7; the match to TRBD1 covers 8 bases. The germline V gene encodes CDR1 SNHLY and CDR2 FYNNEI. This CDR3 spans 14 amino acids. Trimming took 8 bases from V and 0 from J; bases not matched to a gene: 6. Looking up the rest from reference TRBV2 and TRBJ2-7 gives the full variable domain: EPEVTQTPSHQVTQMGQEVILRCVPISNHLYFYWYRQILGQKVEFLVSFYNNEISEKSEIFDDQFSVERPDGSNFTLKIRSTKLEDSAMYFCASRDRPLSYEQYFGPGTRLTVT.

This chain connects TRBV7-9 to TRBJ2-7, with a weak D call TRBD1 (6 bases). Per the germline V gene, CDR1 is SEHNR and CDR2 is FQNEAQ (reference sequence). Trimming removed 5 bases at V and 5 bases at J, with 22 bases between. This CDR3 comprises 16 residues. CDR3 nucleotide sequence: TGTGCCAGCAGCCCTTTTCGGACAGTCCTTTTCGACGAGCAGTACTTC. It codes for CASSPFRTVLFDEQYF.

The chain couples TRBV27 to TRBJ1-1; D not certain. Trimming cost V 4 bases and J 6 bases, with 12 bases left between them. The germline gives CDR1 MNHEY, CDR2 SMNVEV (reference sequence). The CDR3 is made up of 13 amino acids. The CDR3 coding sequence is TGTGCCAGCAGTTGGGCAGGCCCCTCTGAAGCTTTCTTT. It encodes CASSWAGPSEAFF.

The chain has TRBV6-5 and TRBJ2-7; 9 bases line up with TRBD1. Losses at the gene ends were 6 bases for V and 1 base for J; bases not matched to a gene: 7. Per the germline V gene, CDR1 is MNHEY and CDR2 is SVGAGI. The CDR3 has 15 residues. The CDR3 loop is CASRTTGGLSYEQYF. The CDR3 DNA reads as TGTGCCAGCAGAACTACAGGGGGCCTTTCCTACGAGCAGTACTTC.

The chain couples TRBV19 to TRBJ1-6; D call uncertain. The CDR3 loop spans 15 amino acids. V lost 4 bases, J lost 5 bases, and 12 bases lay in between. Germline loops: CDR1 LNHDA, CDR2 SQIVND (reference sequence). The CDR3 loop is CASSNLGGDNSPLHF. CDR3 sequence (DNA): TGTGCCAGTAGTAATTTGGGTGGAGATAATTCACCCCTCCACTTT. Full variable domain (missing parts from reference TRBV19 and TRBJ1-6): DGGITQSPKYLFRKEGQNVTLSCEQNLNHDAMYWYRQDPGQGLRLIYYSQIVNDFQKGDIAEGYSVSREKKESFPLTVTSAQKNPTAFYLCASSNLGGDNSPLHFGNGTRLTVT.

This clone has a handful of counts. The V gene is TRBV10-2, the J gene TRBJ1-5; maybe TRBD1 (5 bases). Deletions cut 7 bases from V and 0 bases from J, with 10 bases between. The CDR3 extends over 14 amino acids. Germline V gives CDR1 WSHSY, CDR2 SAAADI. The CDR3 DNA is TGCGCCAGCACCGACAGATATAGCAATCAGCCCCAGCATTTT. This sequence encodes CASTDRYSNQPQHF.

V and J are TRBV12-3 or TRBV12-4 and TRBJ2-7, with TRBD1 identical over 9 bases. The CDR3 totals 13 residues. V lost 4 bases, J lost 6 bases, and 4 bases stayed unmatched. CDR3 residues: CASSWLQGAEQYF. The CDR3 DNA reads as TGTGCCAGCAGTTGGCTACAGGGGGCCGAGCAGTACTTC.

The rearrangement uses TRBV10-2 and TRBJ2-5, with 7 bases fitting TRBD1. From germline, CDR1 is WSHSY and CDR2 SAAADI. Trimming at V came to 3 bases and at J to 0 bases, leaving 10 bases not matched to a gene. This CDR3 is built from 17 residues. CDR3: CASSEGRLDRDQETQYF. For the CDR3, the DNA is TGCGCCAGCAGTGAAGGCAGACTTGACAGGGACCAAGAGACCCAGTACTTC.

CDR3 region: CASRVGTAYGYTF. The CDR3 DNA reads as TGTGCCAGCAGGGTCGGGACAGCTTATGGCTACACCTTC. V usage is TRBV12-3 or TRBV12-4 and J usage is TRBJ1-2; 7 bases match TRBD1. After removal of 6 bases from V and 5 bases from J, the junction contained 6 bases not matched to a gene. The CDR3 contains 13 residues.

The sample holds one count of this clone. The rearrangement joins TRBV3-1 (or the pseudogene TRBV3-2) to TRBJ2-2; 9 bases agree with TRBD2. This CDR3 has 17 residues. Germline lookup yields CDR1 LGHDT and CDR2 YNNKEL (reference sequence). Losses at the gene ends were 4 bases for V and 5 bases for J; bases not matched to a gene: 11. CDR3 coding DNA: TGTGCCAGCAGCCTGGGGTTGAGCGGGGGGCGTACCGGGGAGCTGTTTTTT. It codes for CASSLGLSGGRTGELFF.

This clone was counted only a few times. The chain employs TRBV6-5 and TRBJ1-5, with no clear D. The V end lost 6 bases, the J end lost 6 bases, and 12 bases lay between the germline ends. From germline, CDR1 is MNHEY and CDR2 SVGAGI. This CDR3 region has 13 residues. The chain's CDR3 is CASSSDTPQPQHF. For the CDR3, the DNA is TGTGCCAGCAGCTCTGACACCCCTCAGCCCCAGCATTTT.

V is TRBV11-3 and J is TRBJ2-1; weak D call: TRBD1 (5 bases). The germline V gene has CDR1 SGHNT and CDR2 YENEEA. This CDR3 contains 13 residues. Trimming took off 5 bases at V and 10 bases at J, with 15 bases between the two ends. CDR3 DNA: TGTGCCAGCAGCCTCACGCTAGGGGCGGAGCAGTTCTTC. Its translation: CASSLTLGAEQFF.

The V and J genes are TRBV11-1 and TRBJ2-5, with 7 bases that match TRBD1. This CDR3 contains 16 residues. The J segment lost 5 bases and the V segment lost 5 bases, leaving 14 bases of the junction unmatched. From germline, CDR1 is SGHAT and CDR2 FQDESV (reference sequence). CDR3 protein: CASSQIIQGSMETQYF. In DNA form, the CDR3 reads TGTGCCAGCAGCCAAATAATACAGGGGTCGATGGAGACCCAGTACTTC.

V and J are TRBV6-5 and TRBJ1-2; 8 bases are a match to TRBD1. The CDR3 has 15 residues. Unmatched junction bases numbered 6, after V lost 2 bases and J lost 4 bases. Germline CDR1 is MNHEY and CDR2 is SVGAGI. Here the CDR3 DNA reads TGTGCCAGCAGTTACGCCGGACAGGGTGGCTATGGCTACACCTTC. Translating gives CASSYAGQGGYGYTF.

This chain uses TRBV5-1 with TRBJ2-1, with 10 positions matching TRBD2. Germline trimming cut 2 bases from V and 4 bases from J; bases unmatched to any gene: 9. Germline CDR1 is SGHRS and CDR2 is YFSETQ. The CDR3 is 17 amino acids. CDR3: CASSLPSSGRDYNEQFF. The DNA of the CDR3 is TGCGCCAGCAGCTTACCATCAAGCGGGAGGGATTACAATGAGCAGTTCTTC.

The chain is built from TRBV4-2 and TRBJ1-5; no clear D. Trimming took 3 bases from V and 4 from J, leaving 7 bases between them. Germline lookup yields CDR1 LGHNA and CDR2 YNFKEQ. The CDR3 has 13 residues. CDR3 protein: CASSQTSNQPQHF. CDR3 sequence (DNA): TGTGCCAGCAGCCAGACAAGTAATCAGCCCCAGCATTTT.

The chain joins TRBV5-8 to TRBJ1-1; D not certain. V lost 2 bases, J lost 3 bases, and 14 bases lay in between. CDR1 is SGHTS and CDR2 is YDEGEE in the germline V gene. This CDR3 is built from 15 residues. The DNA of the CDR3 is TGTGCCAGCAGCTTTCTCTCCTTGTCGGACACTGAAGCTTTCTTT. This gives the protein CASSFLSLSDTEAFF.